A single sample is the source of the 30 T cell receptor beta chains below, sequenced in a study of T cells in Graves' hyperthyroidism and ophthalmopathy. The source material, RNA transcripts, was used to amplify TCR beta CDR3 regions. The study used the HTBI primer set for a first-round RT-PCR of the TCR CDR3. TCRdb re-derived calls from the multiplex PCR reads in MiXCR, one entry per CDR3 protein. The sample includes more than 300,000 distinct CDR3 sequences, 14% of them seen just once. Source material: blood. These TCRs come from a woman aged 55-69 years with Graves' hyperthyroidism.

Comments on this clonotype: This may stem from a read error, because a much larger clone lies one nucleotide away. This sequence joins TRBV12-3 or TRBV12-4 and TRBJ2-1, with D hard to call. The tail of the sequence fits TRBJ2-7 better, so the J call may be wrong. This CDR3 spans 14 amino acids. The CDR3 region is CASSSRTIYNEQYF. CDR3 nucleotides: TGTGCCAGCAGCTCTAGAACAATATACAATGAGCAGTACTTC.

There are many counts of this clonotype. The CDR3 loop is CASRDRGDGYTF. The CDR3 DNA reads as TGTGCCAGCAGGGACAGGGGAGACGGCTACACCTTC. The gene calls are TRBV7-2 and TRBJ1-2, with TRBD1 identical over 9 bases. This CDR3 has 12 residues. Losses at the gene ends were 6 bases for V and 8 bases for J; bases not matched to a gene: 4. Looked up from germline, CDR1 is SGHTA and CDR2 is FQGNSA.

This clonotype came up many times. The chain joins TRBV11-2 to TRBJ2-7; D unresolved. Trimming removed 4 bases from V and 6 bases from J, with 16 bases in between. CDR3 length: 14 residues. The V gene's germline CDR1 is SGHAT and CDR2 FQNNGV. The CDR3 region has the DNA TGTGCCAGCAGCTCTAGTAGAGATGCCGTCGAGCAGTACTTC. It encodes CASSSSRDAVEQYF. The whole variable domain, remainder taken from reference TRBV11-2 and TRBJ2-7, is EAGVAQSPRYKIIEKRQSVAFWCNPISGHATLYWYQQILGQGPKLLIQFQNNGVVDDSQLPKDRFSAERLKGVDSTLKIQPAKLEDSAVYLCASSSSRDAVEQYFGPGTRLTVT.

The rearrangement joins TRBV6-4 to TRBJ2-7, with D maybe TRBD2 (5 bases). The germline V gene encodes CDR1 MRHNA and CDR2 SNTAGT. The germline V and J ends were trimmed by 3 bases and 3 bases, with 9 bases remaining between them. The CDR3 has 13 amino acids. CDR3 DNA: TGTGCCAGCAGTGAGGCTGAGGGCTACGAGCAGTACTTC. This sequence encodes CASSEAEGYEQYF.

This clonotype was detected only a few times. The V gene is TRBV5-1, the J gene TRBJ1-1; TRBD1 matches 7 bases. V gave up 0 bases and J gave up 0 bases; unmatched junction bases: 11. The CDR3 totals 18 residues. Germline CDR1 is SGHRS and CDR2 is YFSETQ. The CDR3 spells CASSLGGKPGQMNTEAFF. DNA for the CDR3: TGCGCCAGCAGCTTGGGAGGTAAACCGGGACAGATGAACACTGAAGCTTTCTTT.

CDR3 loop: CASSQDGLGTGIVEETQYF. Written as DNA, the CDR3 is TGTGCCAGCAGCCAAGACGGATTAGGTACAGGTATCGTAGAAGAGACCCAGTACTTC. V usage is TRBV3-1 and J usage is TRBJ2-5, with D possibly TRBD1 on 5 matching bases. The V gene lost 0 bases and the J gene lost 3 bases, with 23 bases spanning the gap. Germline CDR1 reads LGHDT; CDR2 reads YNNKEL (reference sequence). The CDR3 sequence is 19 residues long.

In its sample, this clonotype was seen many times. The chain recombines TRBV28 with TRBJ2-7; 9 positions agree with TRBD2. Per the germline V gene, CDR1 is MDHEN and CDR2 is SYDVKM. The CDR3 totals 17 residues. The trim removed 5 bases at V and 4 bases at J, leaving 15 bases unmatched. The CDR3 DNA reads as TGTGCCAGCAGTCCATCTTCGGTTAGCGGGAGATGGTACGAGCAGTACTTC. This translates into CASSPSSVSGRWYEQYF.

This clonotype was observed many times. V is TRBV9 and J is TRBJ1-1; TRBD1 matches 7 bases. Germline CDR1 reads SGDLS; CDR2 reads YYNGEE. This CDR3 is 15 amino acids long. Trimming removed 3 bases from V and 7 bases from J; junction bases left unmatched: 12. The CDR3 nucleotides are TGTGCCAGCAGCGCAGCGGGGGCGAGGGACAGTGAAGCTTTCTTT. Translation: CASSAAGARDSEAFF.

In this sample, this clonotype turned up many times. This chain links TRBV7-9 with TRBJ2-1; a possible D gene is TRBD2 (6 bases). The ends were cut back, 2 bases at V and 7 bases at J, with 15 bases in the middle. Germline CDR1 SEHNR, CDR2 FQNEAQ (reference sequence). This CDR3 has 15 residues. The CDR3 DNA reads TGTGCCAGCAGCTTAAGTTGGGCTGGGGGGAATGAGCAGTTCTTC. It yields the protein CASSLSWAGGNEQFF.

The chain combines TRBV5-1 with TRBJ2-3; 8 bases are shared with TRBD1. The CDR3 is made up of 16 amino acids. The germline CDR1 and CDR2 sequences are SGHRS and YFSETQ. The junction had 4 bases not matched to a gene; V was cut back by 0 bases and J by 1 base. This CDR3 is CASSLVTGDGTDTQYF. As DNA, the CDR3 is TGCGCCAGCAGCTTGGTGACAGGGGACGGCACAGATACGCAGTATTTT.

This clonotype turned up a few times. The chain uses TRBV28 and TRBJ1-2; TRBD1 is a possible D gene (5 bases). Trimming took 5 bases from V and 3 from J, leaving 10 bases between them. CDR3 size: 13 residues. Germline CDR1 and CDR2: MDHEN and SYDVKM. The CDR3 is CASSLPGYYGYTF. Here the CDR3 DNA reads TGTGCCAGCAGTCTTCCAGGGTACTATGGCTACACCTTC.

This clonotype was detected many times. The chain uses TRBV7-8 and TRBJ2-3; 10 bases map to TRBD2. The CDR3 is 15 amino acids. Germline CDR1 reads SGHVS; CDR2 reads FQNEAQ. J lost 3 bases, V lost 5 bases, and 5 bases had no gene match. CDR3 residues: CASSPSGSGTDTQYF. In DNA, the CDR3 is TGTGCCAGCAGCCCTAGCGGGAGCGGGACAGATACGCAGTATTTT.

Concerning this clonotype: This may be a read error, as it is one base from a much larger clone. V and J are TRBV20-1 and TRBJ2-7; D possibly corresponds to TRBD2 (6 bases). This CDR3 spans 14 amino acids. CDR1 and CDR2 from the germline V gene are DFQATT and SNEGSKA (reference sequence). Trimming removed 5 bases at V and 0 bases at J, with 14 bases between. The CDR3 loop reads CSAPAASDSYEQYF. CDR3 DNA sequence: TGCAGTGCTCCAGCGGCTAGCGACTCCTACGAGCAGTACTTC.

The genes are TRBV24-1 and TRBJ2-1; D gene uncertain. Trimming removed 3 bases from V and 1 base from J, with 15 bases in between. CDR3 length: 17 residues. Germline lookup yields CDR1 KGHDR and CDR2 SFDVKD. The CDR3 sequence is CATSDPTRSRSYNEQFF. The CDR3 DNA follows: TGTGCCACCAGTGATCCTACGAGGAGTAGATCCTACAATGAGCAGTTCTTC.

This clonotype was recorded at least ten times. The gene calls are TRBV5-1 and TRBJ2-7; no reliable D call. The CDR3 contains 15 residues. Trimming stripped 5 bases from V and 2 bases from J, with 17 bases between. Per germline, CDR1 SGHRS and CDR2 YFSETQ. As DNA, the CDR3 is TGCGCCAGCAGTCCGGTCCCACTGGAAACCTACGAGCAGTACTTC. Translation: CASSPVPLETYEQYF.

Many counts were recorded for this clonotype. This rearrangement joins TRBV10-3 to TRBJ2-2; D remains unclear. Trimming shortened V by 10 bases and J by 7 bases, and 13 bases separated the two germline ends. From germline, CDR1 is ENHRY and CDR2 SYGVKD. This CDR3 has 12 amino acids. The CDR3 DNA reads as TGTGCCACCCGGACCCAAGGCGGGGAGCTGTTTTTT. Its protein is CATRTQGGELFF.

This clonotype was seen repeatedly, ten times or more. Here the CDR3 reads CAISDGTVGPNEKLFF. The CDR3 DNA is TGTGCCATCAGTGATGGGACAGTGGGACCTAATGAAAAACTGTTTTTT. The chain employs TRBV10-3 and TRBJ1-4; TRBD1 aligns across 7 bases. CDR3 length equals 16 residues. Per the germline V gene, CDR1 is ENHRY and CDR2 is SYGVKD. V lost 3 bases to trimming and J lost 3 bases; unmatched junction nucleotides: 7.

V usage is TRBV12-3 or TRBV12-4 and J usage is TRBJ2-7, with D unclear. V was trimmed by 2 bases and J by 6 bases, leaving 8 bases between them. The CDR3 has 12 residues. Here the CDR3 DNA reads TGTGCCAGCAGTTTAACAAGTGGCGAGCAGTACTTC. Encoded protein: CASSLTSGEQYF.

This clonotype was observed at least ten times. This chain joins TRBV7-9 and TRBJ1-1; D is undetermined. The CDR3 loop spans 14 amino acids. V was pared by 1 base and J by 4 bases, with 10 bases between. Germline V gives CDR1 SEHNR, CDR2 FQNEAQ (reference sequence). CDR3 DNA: TGTGCCAGCAGCTTAGTCGACACGAGCACTGAAGCTTTCTTT. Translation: CASSLVDTSTEAFF.

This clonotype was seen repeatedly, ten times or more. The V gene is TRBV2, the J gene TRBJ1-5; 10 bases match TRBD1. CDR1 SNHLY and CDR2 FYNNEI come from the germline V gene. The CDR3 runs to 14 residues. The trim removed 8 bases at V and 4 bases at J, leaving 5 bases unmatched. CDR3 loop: CASDRGLVNQPQHF. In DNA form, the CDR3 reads TGTGCCAGCGACAGGGGGCTGGTGAATCAGCCCCAGCATTTT. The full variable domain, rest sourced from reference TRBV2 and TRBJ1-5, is EPEVTQTPSHQVTQMGQEVILRCVPISNHLYFYWYRQILGQKVEFLVSFYNNEISEKSEIFDDQFSVERPDGSNFTLKIRSTKLEDSAMYFCASDRGLVNQPQHFGDGTRLSIL.

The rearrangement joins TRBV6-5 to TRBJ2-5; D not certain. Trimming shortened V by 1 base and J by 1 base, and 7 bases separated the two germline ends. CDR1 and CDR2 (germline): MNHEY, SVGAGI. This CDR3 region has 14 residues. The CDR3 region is CASSYLDGQETQYF. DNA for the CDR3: TGTGCCAGCAGTTACTTAGACGGCCAAGAGACCCAGTACTTC.

CDR3 loop: CASSIDLVEISGNTIYF. DNA of the CDR3: TGTGCCAGTAGTATAGATCTTGTAGAAATCTCTGGAAACACCATATATTTT. The chain carries TRBV19 and TRBJ1-3; D gene uncertain. The germline CDR1 and CDR2 sequences are LNHDA and SQIVND (reference sequence). V was trimmed by 0 bases and J by 0 bases, leaving 12 bases between them. CDR3 length equals 17 residues.

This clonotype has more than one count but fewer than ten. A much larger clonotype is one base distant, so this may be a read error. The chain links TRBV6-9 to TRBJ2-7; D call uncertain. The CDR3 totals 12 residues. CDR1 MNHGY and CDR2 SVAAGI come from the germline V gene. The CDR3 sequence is CASSYGYSERYF. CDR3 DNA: TGTGCCAGCAGTTACGGCTACTCCGAGCGGTACTTC.

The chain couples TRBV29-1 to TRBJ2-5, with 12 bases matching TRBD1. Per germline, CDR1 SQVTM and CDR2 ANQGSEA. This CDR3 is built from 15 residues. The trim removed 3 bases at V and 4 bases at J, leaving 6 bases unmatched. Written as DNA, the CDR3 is TGCAGCGTTGAGCGGGACAGGGGGCGTTCAGAGACCCAGTACTTC. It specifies CSVERDRGRSETQYF.

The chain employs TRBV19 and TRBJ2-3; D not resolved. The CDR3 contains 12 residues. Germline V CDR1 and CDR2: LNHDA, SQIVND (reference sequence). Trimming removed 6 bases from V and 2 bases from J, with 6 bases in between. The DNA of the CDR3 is TGTGCCAGTAGGGCTGACACAGATACGCAGTATTTT. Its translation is CASRADTDTQYF. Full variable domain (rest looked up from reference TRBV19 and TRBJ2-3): DGGITQSPKYLFRKEGQNVTLSCEQNLNHDAMYWYRQDPGQGLRLIYYSQIVNDFQKGDIAEGYSVSREKKESFPLTVTSAQKNPTAFYLCASRADTDTQYFGPGTRLTVL.

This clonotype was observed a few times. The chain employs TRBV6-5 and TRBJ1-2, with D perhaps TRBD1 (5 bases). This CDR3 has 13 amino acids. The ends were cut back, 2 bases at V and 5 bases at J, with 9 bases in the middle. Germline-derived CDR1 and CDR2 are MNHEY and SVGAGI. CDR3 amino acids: CASSYPGRYGYTF. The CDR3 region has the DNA TGTGCCAGCAGTTACCCGGGACGGTATGGCTACACCTTC.

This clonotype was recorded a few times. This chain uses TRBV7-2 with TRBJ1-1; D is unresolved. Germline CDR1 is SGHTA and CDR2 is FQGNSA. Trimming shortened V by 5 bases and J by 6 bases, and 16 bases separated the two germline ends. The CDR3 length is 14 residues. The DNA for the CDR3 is TGTGCCAGCAGCCCTACGTGGAATTCCGCTGAAGCTTTCTTT. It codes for CASSPTWNSAEAFF. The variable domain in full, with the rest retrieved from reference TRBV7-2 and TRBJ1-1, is GAGVSQSPSNKVTEKGKDVELRCDPISGHTALYWYRQSLGQGLEFLIYFQGNSAPDKSGLPSDRFSAERTGGSVSTLTIQRTQQEDSAVYLCASSPTWNSAEAFFGQGTRLTVV.

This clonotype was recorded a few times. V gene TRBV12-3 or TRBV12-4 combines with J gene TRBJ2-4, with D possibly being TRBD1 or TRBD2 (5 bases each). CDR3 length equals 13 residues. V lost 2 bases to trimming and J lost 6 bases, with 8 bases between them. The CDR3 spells CASSLPGPNIQYF. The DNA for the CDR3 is TGTGCCAGCAGTTTACCGGGACCAAACATTCAGTACTTC.

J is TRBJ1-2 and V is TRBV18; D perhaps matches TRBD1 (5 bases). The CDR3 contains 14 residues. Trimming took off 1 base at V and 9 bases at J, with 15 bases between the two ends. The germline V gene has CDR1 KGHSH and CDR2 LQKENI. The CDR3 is CASSPQGEPWRYTF. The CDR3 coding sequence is TGTGCCAGCTCACCACAAGGGGAACCGTGGCGCTACACCTTC.

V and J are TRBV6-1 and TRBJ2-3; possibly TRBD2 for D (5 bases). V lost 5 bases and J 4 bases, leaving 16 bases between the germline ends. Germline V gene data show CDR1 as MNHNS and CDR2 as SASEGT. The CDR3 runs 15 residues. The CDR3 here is CASSPGFGRADTQYF. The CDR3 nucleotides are TGTGCCAGCAGTCCAGGCTTTGGGCGGGCAGATACGCAGTATTTT.